The 19 T cell receptor beta chains given below trace back to one sample, sequenced in a study of cytomegalovirus exposure and HLA in healthy donors. The primer mix had 60 Vbeta and 13 Jbeta primers. Measured with immunoSEQ multiplex PCR; TCRdb has only the in-frame clones, and not every one. The sample carries tens of thousands of clones, around four fifths recorded once. What was sequenced was PBMCs. These TCRs come from a man between 25 and 39 years old in good health and CMV-seronegative.

This clone came up once. The J gene is TRBJ2-1, the V gene TRBV10-1, with 13 bases fitting TRBD2. The CDR3 has 15 amino acids. V was pared by 4 bases and J by 8 bases, with 5 bases of the junction left unmatched. Germline CDR1 reads WNHNN; CDR2 reads SYGVQD (reference sequence). CDR3 region: CASSVTSGRADEQFF. CDR3 in DNA: TGCGCCAGCAGTGTTACTAGCGGGAGGGCCGATGAGCAGTTCTTC.

This rearrangement joins TRBV5-4 to TRBJ1-1; possible D gene TRBD1, 5 bases. This CDR3 region has 16 residues. V lost 0 bases and J 0 bases, leaving 12 bases between the germline ends. CDR1 is SGHNT, CDR2 YYREEE, per germline (reference sequence). The CDR3 bases are TGTGCCAGCAGCTTGGCCGCGGGGGGGATGAACACTGAAGCTTTCTTT. It is translated as CASSLAAGGMNTEAFF. The full variable domain, its missing parts supplied by reference TRBV5-4 and TRBJ1-1, is ETGVTQSPTHLIKTRGQQVTLRCSSQSGHNTVSWYQQALGQGPQFIFQYYREEENGRGNFPPRFSGLQFPNYSSELNVNALELDDSALYLCASSLAAGGMNTEAFFGQGTRLTVV.

CDR3 DNA: TGTGCCAGCAGTGAATTAGTGTGGGGAACAGGCGACACTGAAGCTTTCTTT. Translating it yields CASSELVWGTGDTEAFF. The V call is TRBV25-1, the J call TRBJ1-1, with D possibly being TRBD1 (5 bases). The V end lost 1 base, the J end lost 3 bases, and 18 bases lay between the germline ends. CDR1 is MGHDK and CDR2 is SYGVNS in the germline V gene. The CDR3 length is 17 residues. Full variable domain (outside the CDR3, taken from reference TRBV25-1 and TRBJ1-1): EADIYQTPRYLVIGTGKKITLECSQTMGHDKMYWYQQDPGMELHLIHYSYGVNSTEKGDLSSESTVSRIRTEHFPLTLESARPSHTSQYLCASSELVWGTGDTEAFFGQGTRLTVV.

The chain has TRBV19 and TRBJ1-1; 7 bases map to TRBD1. The V gene end was trimmed by 4 bases and the J gene end by 7 bases; junction bases not matched to a gene: 3. Germline V gives CDR1 LNHDA, CDR2 SQIVND (reference sequence). The CDR3 is 12 amino acids. The CDR3 sequence is CASSRQGHEAFF. CDR3 in DNA: TGTGCCAGTAGTAGACAGGGTCATGAAGCTTTCTTT.

V is TRBV7-2 and J is TRBJ2-3; D ambiguous. Trimming shortened V by 3 bases and J by 6 bases, and 10 bases separated the two germline ends. Per germline, CDR1 SGHTA and CDR2 FQGNSA. The CDR3 consists of 13 residues. For the CDR3, the DNA is TGTGCCAGCAGCTTCAATCGCCGGGATACGCAGTATTTT. Residues: CASSFNRRDTQYF.

The chain joins TRBV10-1 to TRBJ2-7, with TRBD2 matching over 11 bases. J lost 6 bases, V lost 7 bases, and 8 bases had no gene match. Germline V CDR1 and CDR2: WNHNN, SYGVQD (reference sequence). CDR3 length: 14 residues. The CDR3 DNA is TGCGCCAGCACCACTACTAGCGGGAGTTGCGAGCAGTACTTC. Its translation: CASTTTSGSCEQYF.

The gene calls are TRBV6-5 and TRBJ1-1; D might be TRBD1 (6 bases). From germline, CDR1 is MNHEY and CDR2 SVGAGI. The CDR3 length is 14 residues. Trimming stripped 6 bases from V and 4 bases from J, with 15 bases between. As DNA, the CDR3 is TGTGCCAGCAGCCGGGGGGGCCTGGGCACTGAAGCTTTCTTT. It specifies CASSRGGLGTEAFF.

The V gene is TRBV6-1, the J gene TRBJ1-4; D gene uncertain. Trimming removed 4 bases at V and 4 bases at J, with 7 bases between. CDR1 and CDR2 from the germline V gene are MNHNS and SASEGT. This CDR3 region has 13 residues. Here the CDR3 DNA reads TGTGCCAGCAGTGTAACAGATAATGAAAAACTGTTTTTT. This gives the protein CASSVTDNEKLFF.

The chain uses TRBV7-9 and TRBJ2-1, with 7 bases fitting TRBD2. Looked up from germline, CDR1 is SEHNR and CDR2 is FQNEAQ (reference sequence). Trimming cost V 2 bases and J 9 bases; bases outside gene matches: 1. This CDR3 has 12 amino acids. CDR3 residues: CASSLLAAEQFF. CDR3 DNA: TGTGCCAGCAGCTTACTAGCGGCTGAGCAGTTCTTC.

This chain joins TRBV18 and TRBJ2-2, with D possibly matching TRBD2 (5 bases). Germline V gene sequence: CDR1 KGHSH, CDR2 LQKENI. V lost 3 bases and J lost 4, with 9 bases in between. The CDR3 contains 14 residues. The CDR3 bases are TGTGCCAGCTCACCCTTAGCGAGCACCGGGGAGCTGTTTTTT. This codes for CASSPLASTGELFF. Combining the CDR3 with reference TRBV18 and TRBJ2-2 gives the whole variable domain NAGVMQNPRHLVRRRGQEARLRCSPMKGHSHVYWYRQLPEEGLKFMVYLQKENIIDESGMPKERFSAEFPKEGPSILRIQQVVRGDSAAYFCASSPLASTGELFFGEGSRLTVL.

Notes on this clone: This sample also contains other DNA sequences that code for the same CDR3. V gene TRBV5-6 combines with J gene TRBJ1-5, with 9 bases identical to TRBD1. V shed 4 bases and J 6 bases; nucleotides not matched to a gene: 8. Germline loops: CDR1 SGHDT, CDR2 YYEEEE. The CDR3 length is 15 residues. CDR3 DNA sequence: TGTGCCAGCAGCCCAACAGGGGGCGTGGGTCAGCCCCAGCATTTT. Protein product: CASSPTGGVGQPQHF.

The chain is built from TRBV18 and TRBJ2-6; TRBD1 matches at 7 bases. CDR1 is KGHSH and CDR2 is LQKENI in the germline V gene. Trimming took 6 bases from V and 13 from J; bases not matched to a gene: 9. CDR3 size: 13 residues. CDR3 region: CASSGDSPSVLTF. The CDR3 DNA reads TGTGCCAGCTCGGGGGACAGCCCGTCGGTCCTGACTTTC.

This clone has just one count. The chain carries TRBV18 and TRBJ2-5; 8 bases agree with TRBD1. The CDR3 runs 14 residues. CDR1 is KGHSH, CDR2 LQKENI, per germline. The ends lost 0 bases at V and 7 bases at J; junction bases unmatched: 4. This chain's CDR3 is CASSPPDRVLTQYF. CDR3 bases: TGTGCCAGCTCACCACCGGACAGGGTGCTGACCCAGTACTTC.

The V call is TRBV7-2, the J call TRBJ1-3; 7 positions match TRBD1. Germline lookup yields CDR1 SGHTA and CDR2 FQGNSA. The J segment lost 5 bases and the V segment lost 5 bases, leaving 6 bases of the junction unmatched. The CDR3 spans 14 residues. The CDR3 sequence is CASSPRQGRNTIYF. DNA for the CDR3: TGTGCCAGCAGCCCCCGACAGGGAAGAAACACCATATATTTT.

The rearrangement uses TRBV28 and TRBJ1-1; 9 nucleotides agree with TRBD1. Germline V gene lookup returns CDR1 MDHEN and CDR2 SYDVKM. Trimming cost V 3 bases and J 3 bases; bases outside gene matches: 2. This CDR3 spans 14 amino acids. The CDR3 region is CASSLTGGYTEAFF. The CDR3 DNA reads as TGTGCCAGCAGTTTGACAGGGGGGTACACTGAAGCTTTCTTT.

The chain carries TRBV19 and TRBJ2-6; TRBD1 aligns across 8 bases. From germline, CDR1 is LNHDA and CDR2 SQIVND (reference sequence). Losses at the gene ends were 4 bases for V and 0 bases for J; bases not matched to a gene: 5. The CDR3 sequence is 17 residues long. For the CDR3, the DNA is TGTGCCAGTAGTACCGGGACAGGCGCCTCTGGGGCCAACGTCCTGACTTTC. Protein: CASSTGTGASGANVLTF.

Comments on this clone: An end of the junction differs from the germline gene, which may be a read error. The rearrangement uses TRBV4-3 and TRBJ2-7; the D gene is possibly TRBD2 (5 bases). The CDR3 runs to 14 residues. Germline CDR1 is LGHNA and CDR2 is YSLEER. The CDR3 spells CAGSQGLAPIEQYF. The DNA for the CDR3 is TGCGCCGGCAGCCAAGGCCTAGCCCCGATCGAGCAGTACTTC.

V gene TRBV6-1 combines with J gene TRBJ1-2, with 9 nucleotides matching TRBD1. The germline gives CDR1 MNHNS, CDR2 SASEGT. V was pared by 3 bases and J by 8 bases, with 10 bases of the junction left unmatched. CDR3 length: 15 amino acids. For the CDR3, the DNA is TGTGCCAGCAGTGATCCCCGACAGGGGGTCAGAGGCTACACCTTC. Translating gives CASSDPRQGVRGYTF.

This clone came up a few times. The CDR3 DNA follows: TGTGCCAGTAGTAGGACCCCAGGGTACGGCTACACCTTC. Its protein is CASSRTPGYGYTF. This chain links TRBV19 with TRBJ1-2; tentatively, D is TRBD1 (5 bases). The CDR3 totals 13 residues. Trimming took 4 bases from V and 8 from J, leaving 14 bases between them. Per germline, CDR1 LNHDA and CDR2 SQIVND (reference sequence).